Listed here is a single T cell receptor beta chain. Its antigen specificity is not known. No much larger clone exists at a distance of one base, and base qualities are not known. This specimen comes from a study of shared clonotypes between healthy human individuals (dated by TCRdb to about 2020). Broadly, across the study: A couple of women and a few men aged 18 to 49 years were included in the cohort. For each donor, CD4 naive and CD4 memory were each given three plates, CD8 naive was given two plates, and CD8 memory was given one plate. To increase sequencing depth and limit assay-specific biases, different laboratories used diverse techniques to prepare libraries and sequence TCR repertoires. Each donor's leukapheresis produced roughly between about 0.9 and 9.5 billion PBMCs. To estimate repertoire size and how much clonotypes are shared between individuals, the study performed deep sequencing of blood TCR repertoires from roughly five healthy adults. Findings and caveats that apply to the study as a whole: Even with the large sequencing depth, rarefaction of the sorted-subset datasets indicated that sequencing was incomplete. Naive subsets generally had larger estimated clonotype richness than memory subsets. The small number of donors limited the genetic and exposure-history diversity represented. Clonotypes shared by all four sorted-subset donors showed higher generation probabilities than non-shared clonotypes. Sampling was restricted to blood, and TCR repertoires in tissue are likely to differ from TCR repertoires in blood. Pairwise subsampling indicated that sequencing depth was expected to affect the degree of clonotype sharing among donors. About 5% of naive CD4, 3% to 3.5% of naive CD8, roughly 2.5% of memory CD4, and about 0.4% of memory CD8 clonotypes were shared across a handful of donors.

Measured from the cysteine to the phenylalanine, the CDR3 is 14 residues long. CDR3 DNA only is kept here, 42 bases in frame from base 1. The germline V gene specifies MDHEN as CDR1 and SYDVKM as CDR2. V is pruned by 6 bases and J by 9 bases, leaving 5 bases of the junction without a gene match. TCR CDR3 regions were amplified from genomic DNA by multiplex PCR using the deep immunoSEQ assay. Extracted genomic DNA from each cell subset was spread evenly across all wells of several immunoSEQ 96-well plates, with each plate serving as a replicate. For sorted subsets, each replicate PCR was loaded with roughly 200 ng genomic DNA, equivalent to 32,000 or so T cell genomes. Purified libraries were measured with a Qubit 3.0 fluorometer, size-checked on a Bioanalyzer 2100, and measured again with the KAPA Library Quantification kit. A separate single-read 150-cycle Illumina NextSeq 550 flow cell was used to sequence each immunoSEQ 96-well plate. The authors processed their data as follows. The immunoSEQ output contained only junctional sequences without quality scores, so filtering could not match that applied to full-length reads. Sequences were annotated with PyIR, a Python wrapper for IgBLAST v1.9, and V/J genes and CDR3 were assigned using IMGT germline references. Reads with weak V/J assignments (E-value above 1e-6), missing CDR3, stop codons, out-of-frame junctions, or ambiguous translated residues were removed. V3J clonotypes were defined by identical inferred V gene, J gene, and CDR3 amino acid sequence. Percentage overlap between repertoires was computed as shared unique clonotypes divided by the size of the smaller repertoire. Three approaches were used to assess repertoire richness: RTK rarefaction, the Chao1 estimator, and Recon v2.1 estimates of unobserved clonotypes. OLGA was used to compute generation probabilities for all TCRbeta clonotypes that the gDNA method yielded from a few donors. Sourced from immuneACCESS, this table was stored by TCRdb with only in-frame sequences that have V and J called. A share of the clones is absent; for the studies checked, an unresolved V gene accounts for under half, and the remainder has no known explanation. Clone size and V and J calls were adopted from that table, with D and trimming inferred from the DNA. The sample table contains 2 million to 2.5 million clones; only one count was recorded for roughly 90% of them. The ten largest clones represent around 0.35% of the sample.

The donors were healthy, HIV-negative adults who had no recently reported acute infections or vaccinations. Only Caucasian adults living in Nashville, Tennessee, USA were represented among the donors. CD4+ T cells were enriched through magnetic negative selection, after which naive cells were positively selected on CD45RA and the remaining negative fraction served as the memory subset. After blood collection by leukapheresis, PBMCs were isolated using Ficoll-Histopaque density gradient centrifugation and then cryopreserved in the vapor phase of liquid nitrogen. Purity and quantity of every magnetically sorted T cell population were checked by analytical flow cytometry. From each sorted fraction, genomic DNA was isolated and quantified by UV absorbance on a Nanodrop 2000c.

The chain joins TRBV28 to TRBJ2-1; 13 nucleotides in the junction match TRBD2. The sample comprised naive CD4+ T cells from PBMCs. Sample cell subset or site, as interpreted from the label and publication: CD45RA+ positively selected. This clonotype originated in a man between 18 and 35 years old in good health. Some clones in this sample may be carry-over from other donors' samples. The nucleotide sequence is TGTGCCAGCAGGACTAGCGGGAGGCCCCCTGAGCAGTTCTTC. This codes for CASRTSGRPPEQFF.